The sequence of this TCR beta chain was determined in a study of T cells in Graves' hyperthyroidism and ophthalmopathy. The wider study: The initial diagnosis was the point when peripheral blood was collected, ahead of any treatment. Study-wide points: Blood samples included most of the expanded thyroid clonotypes exceeding 0.001.

Germline V CDR1 and CDR2: SNHLY, FYNNEI. V lost 11 bases and J 4 bases, leaving 18 bases between the germline ends. This CDR3 comprises 14 residues. Amplification targeted TCR beta CDR3 regions from RNA transcripts. First-round RT-PCR with HTBI primers amplified the TCR CDR3 region. TCRdb ran MiXCR on the multiplex PCR reads and lists one entry per CDR3 protein. The sample holds approximately 620,000 distinct CDR3 sequences, roughly a sixth seen once. Comment on this clonotype: What it recognizes is unknown.

Uncontrolled infection, other autoimmune disease, pregnancy or lactation barred patients from enrollment. On the basis of clinical symptoms, serum thyroxine and TRAb, thyroid ultrasound and orbital computed tomography, diagnoses were made. This chain connects TRBV2 to TRBJ1-3, with TRBD1 as a possible D gene (6 bases). The sequence was obtained from a woman aged 40 to 49 with Graves' ophthalmopathy. The sequenced material came from blood. CDR3 DNA: TGTGCCGGCCAAGGACTGGACAGCGGAAACACCATATATTTT. This sequence encodes CAGQGLDSGNTIYF.